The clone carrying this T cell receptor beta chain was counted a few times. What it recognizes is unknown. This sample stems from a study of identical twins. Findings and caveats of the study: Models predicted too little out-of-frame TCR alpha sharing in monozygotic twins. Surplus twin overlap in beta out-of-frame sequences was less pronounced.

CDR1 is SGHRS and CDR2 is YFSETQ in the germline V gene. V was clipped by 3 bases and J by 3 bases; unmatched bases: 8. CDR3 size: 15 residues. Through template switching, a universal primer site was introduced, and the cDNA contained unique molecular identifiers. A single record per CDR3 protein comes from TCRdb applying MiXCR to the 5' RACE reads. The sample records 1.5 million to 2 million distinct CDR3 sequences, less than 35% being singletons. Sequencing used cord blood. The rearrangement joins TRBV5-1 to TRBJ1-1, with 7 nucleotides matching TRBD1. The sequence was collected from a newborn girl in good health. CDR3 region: CASSSTGLRDTEAFF. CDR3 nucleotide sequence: TGCGCCAGCAGCTCGACAGGGCTTAGAGACACTGAAGCTTTCTTT.